This T cell receptor beta chain was retrieved from a study of blood T cell dynamics during melanoma immunotherapy (TCRdb year 2020). Regarding the study in general: All patients had metastatic melanoma and were given first-line pembrolizumab or nivolumab plus ipilimumab as standard of care in the United Kingdom. To identify early correlates of response, the study profiled peripheral T cell receptor repertoires in patients with metastatic melanoma before and after one cycle of checkpoint inhibitor therapy. The training cohort consisted of consecutive patients, while an additional independent group of patients from the same centre was pooled to form an external validation set.

Results the study describes overall, beyond this receptor: The study was unable to establish whether the T cell clones driving the repertoire changes were melanoma-specific or instead reflected general immune activation. The relatively small sample size was acknowledged as potentially limiting generalization of the results. Patients who later achieved disease control showed a bifurcated PBMC repertoire reorganization at W3, with increased clonality or increased diversity, unlike progressors.

As for this clone: The antigen this receptor binds is unknown. No base quality information exists; no much larger clone differs at one position.

Trimming costs V 5 bases and J 5 bases, and their ends lie 12 bases apart. Reading the germline V gene (reference sequence) gives CDR1 LNHDA and CDR2 SQIVND. The CDR3 has 13 amino acids, counting the end cysteine and phenylalanine. The read is trimmed to its CDR3 DNA, 39 bases read in frame from base 1. Every bulk PBMC sample was loaded with the same fixed amount of about 380 ng of DNA. TCR beta CDR3 sequences were amplified from genomic DNA using the immunoSEQ TCRb Assay kit according to manufacturer instructions. The KAPA Library Quantification Kit for Illumina platforms was used to quantify the pooled libraries by qPCR. Pooled libraries were clustered at 0.6-1.1 pM and sequenced on an Illumina NextSeq 500. Processing in the source paper ran as follows. TCR data were analyzed with immunoSEQ ANALYZER and the R LymphoSeq package. A rearrangement efficiency score was calculated as productive divided by the sum of productive and non-productive CDR3 sequences. Within each patient, timepoints were compared pairwise for clonality, measured with the Gini coefficient, and for diversity, measured with the Renyi index at alpha=1. Clonal relatedness used an edit distance of 3, and repertoire similarity used the Bhattacharyya coefficient, both computed in LymphoSeq. Linear discriminant analysis on week-3 changes in clonality and diversity was built with the R MASS and caret packages to classify response. This is the immuneACCESS table as TCRdb keeps it, with only in-frame sequences that have V and J called. A part of the clones is gone; compared with another copy, unresolved V genes explain less than half, and the rest is unexplained. The DNA was the basis for D and trimming; V, J and clone size are from that table. The sample table holds tens of thousands of clones, of which roughly 88% were seen once. Together, the top ten hold about a tenth of the sample.

What the time point label conveys for this sample: week 3, after first cycle of checkpoint inhibitor. Blood samples were taken before treatment (T0) and at week 3 (W3), following the first cycle of checkpoint blockade. Except for a couple of patients with rapid clinical progression, response was assessed 12 weeks after the first infusion by RECIST 1.1; disease control meant complete response, partial response or stable disease. Patients were not eligible if they had prior systemic cancer treatment, concomitant immunosuppressant therapy or synchronous other active malignancies. Bulk PBMC and plasma cell-free DNA were both sequenced for TCR beta so that circulating cells and T cell turnover could be tracked. PBMC were isolated from blood with Lymphoprep and SepMate tubes, followed by red cell lysis. QIAamp DNA Blood Mini kits were used to extract DNA from PBMC and from sorted T cell subsets.

The input for sequencing was blood, taken from a patient treated with checkpoint blockade. The TCR sequence derives from a human donor with melanoma. This chain joins TRBV19 to TRBJ2-5; the D gene may be TRBD1 or TRBD2, since each aligns over 7 bases. CDR3 protein: CASSPGGAETQYF. The DNA reads as follows: TGTGCCAGTAGTCCAGGGGGGGCTGAGACCCAGTACTTC.